In its sample, the clone carrying this T cell receptor (beta chain) was seen a few times. Sequencing targeted TCR beta in T cells from blood (CD8+ and CD4+). Reverse transcription of roughly 0.5 to 1 ug RNA was carried out with random hexamers. Via MiXCR, TCRdb re-called the immunoSEQ multiplex PCR reads, giving one row per CDR3 protein. The sample holds some 96,000 distinct CDR3 sequences, just under 95% seen once. The data stem from a study of CD8 T cells in Susac syndrome. Overall study context: Among the Susac syndrome patients who underwent sequencing, five or six had clinically active disease, while eight of them were in remission.

The clonotype comes from a human donor with Susac syndrome. Sequenced sample: CD4+ T cells from PBMCs.

The CDR3, as DNA: TGTGCCAGCAGCTACCTAGGGGAGCAGTACTTC. As protein: CASSYLGEQYF. The chain employs TRBV7-2 and TRBJ2-7; no firm D call. Trimming took off 4 bases at V and 7 bases at J, with 8 bases between the two ends. CDR3 length: 11 residues. Germline assignment: CDR1 SGHTA and CDR2 FQGNSA.